This T cell receptor beta chain was found in a study of spatial heterogeneity in lung cancer (dated by TCRdb to about 2019). For the study in its entirety: Beta-chain transcripts were consistently detected in greater numbers than alpha-chain transcripts, which likely reflected higher beta-chain transcript abundance. A strong correlation was found between TCR transcript counts in tumor regions and a T cell transcriptional module score from matched bulk RNA-seq. In non-small cell lung cancer, the study quantitatively compared TCR alpha and beta repertoires across several tumor regions, matched nontumor lung, and blood. The study linked features of the TCR repertoire to counts of nonsynonymous mutations, which were determined by whole-exome sequencing of tumor tissue. Both alpha and beta chains were TCR-sequenced in samples taken at surgery, namely 220 tumor regions, approximately 66 matched nontumor lung samples and a few dozen PBMC samples. In the raw uncorrected reads, each unique combination of TCR and UMI appeared on average more than ten times.

The library was generated by 5' RACE. Sequencing took place on a NextSeq 500. The TCR library protocol attached a unique molecular identifier to each TCR cDNA molecule to allow correction of PCR and sequencing errors. As for the original processing: TCR identification, UMI-based error correction and CDR3 extraction were all carried out with Decombinator tools. TCRs above a frequency of 2 per 1,000, corresponding to the top 1% of the tumor frequency distribution, were defined as expanded. Expanded tumor TCRs were classed as regional if statistically deemed absent (corrected P<0.05) from at least one tumor region, otherwise ubiquitous. Renyi diversity was computed with the R vegan package after each repertoire had been subsampled 100 times to 5,000 TCRs. To build CDR3 similarity networks, amino acid triplet string-kernel similarity was used, and CDR3s were connected when their pairwise similarity was above 0.82. TCRdb applied fastp at Q25 and MiXCR to the public reads, then kept only in-frame beta chains. Rows merge per CDR3 protein into single entries with the most common DNA and genes. For this entry, the V and J calls and clone size follow TCRdb and not the study's own pipeline. Recorded for this sample are 1,200 to 1,500 distinct CDR3 sequences; over 10% of them occurred a single time. Of the sample, 18% is held by the ten largest clones.

As encoded in the germline V gene (reference sequence), CDR1 is SGHNT while CDR2 is YYREEE. V loses 3 bases of germline sequence and J loses 4 bases, and the interval between the two ends is 23 bases. Reading from cysteine to phenylalanine, the CDR3 counts 17 amino acids. CDR3 DNA only is kept here, 51 bases in frame from base 1. The paper as a whole reports these results and caveats: TCR-seq was estimated to cover only roughly 6.8% of tumor T cells for alpha chains and approximately 13% for beta chains. The tumor nonsynonymous mutation count correlated with the number of expanded intratumoral alpha and beta TCRs. Counts of ubiquitous and regional expanded TCRs were found to correlate with counts of ubiquitous and regional nonsynonymous mutations, respectively. Confirming at a functional level the hypothesis that regional TCRs recognize regional mutations was considered to require additional single-cell paired TCR alpha and beta sequencing.

As a fraction of the sample, this clonotype is medium-sized (0.01 to 0.1%). What this receptor recognizes is not known. No much larger clonotype is one base removed from it; base qualities were not supplied. The time point tag for this specimen amounts to: sample taken at primary tumor resection. The donors were 72 patients from the lung TRACERx cohort who had early-stage, untreated non-small cell lung cancer. Without any cell sorting, TCR sequencing was performed on whole RNA extracted either from tumor and nontumor lung tissue or from cryopreserved PBMC samples. A patient was chosen for TCR sequencing only when enough RNA was available from at least two tumor regions. Before selection, tumor and adjacent nontumor lung specimens were reviewed by a lung pathologist.

The sequence was obtained from a female donor with early-stage non-small cell lung cancer. The V gene is TRBV5-4 and the J gene is TRBJ2-7; no confident D gene assignment can be made. The specimen comprised lung tumor tissue, sampled at surgery. The sequenced DNA is TGTGCCAGCAGCTGGGTTATTGGGCAAACGGCTGCATACGAGCAGTACTTC. Its product reads: CASSWVIGQTAAYEQYF.